These 16 T cell receptor beta chains came from one sample sequenced in a study of T cell responses to AZD1222 COVID-19 vaccine. Only in-frame clones appear in the TCRdb table, and some are missing; sequencing was by immunoSEQ multiplex PCR. The repertoire holds over 95,000 clones, with about 86% as singletons. Sequencing was performed on peripheral blood, taken on day 0 of AZD1222 vaccination. These receptors all stem from an adult in good health.

This rearrangement joins TRBV7-2 to TRBJ2-3; D ambiguous. Looked up from germline, CDR1 is SGHTA and CDR2 is FQGNSA. V was pared by 6 bases and J by 4 bases, with 11 bases between. The CDR3 contains 13 residues. For the CDR3, the DNA is TGTGCCAGCAGTCTCAAGGGCCCAGATACGCAGTATTTT. The encoded protein is CASSLKGPDTQYF.

V usage is TRBV28 and J usage is TRBJ2-3, with D tentatively TRBD2 (7 bases). Trimming shortened V by 4 bases and J by 4 bases, and 9 bases separated the two germline ends. The CDR3 sequence is 13 residues long. CDR1 MDHEN and CDR2 SYDVKM come from the germline V gene. The CDR3 reads CASSWEGADTQYF. The CDR3 coding sequence is TGTGCCAGCAGTTGGGAGGGGGCAGATACGCAGTATTTT.

In this sample, this clone turned up once. This rearrangement joins TRBV7-2 to TRBJ2-4, with D tentatively TRBD2 (5 bases). This CDR3 spans 14 amino acids. Germline CDR1 and CDR2: SGHTA and FQGNSA. V lost 2 bases, J lost 8 bases, and 13 bases lay in between. The CDR3 protein is CASSLRQVGDIQYF. In DNA, the CDR3 is TGTGCCAGCAGCTTACGCCAGGTGGGAGACATTCAGTACTTC.

This clone was counted only a few times. V and J are TRBV30 and TRBJ1-3, with 9 bases lining up with TRBD1. Germline lookup yields CDR1 GTSNPN and CDR2 SVGIG (reference sequence). The CDR3 consists of 16 residues. V shed 6 bases and J 6 bases; nucleotides not matched to a gene: 15. Written as DNA, the CDR3 is TGTGCCTGCTCGCCCCCGGGACAGGGTTCCACAAACACCATATATTTT. Its protein is CACSPPGQGSTNTIYF.

The chain has TRBV6-5 and TRBJ1-1, with TRBD1 matching over 8 bases. CDR1 and CDR2 (germline): MNHEY, SVGAGI. With 6 bases clipped from V and 1 base from J, the junction kept 7 bases outside the gene matches. There are 15 residues in the CDR3. The CDR3 here is CASRIQGEGNTEAFF. CDR3 bases: TGTGCCAGCAGAATACAGGGGGAAGGGAACACTGAAGCTTTCTTT.

This clone was counted once. The chain links TRBV6-5 to TRBJ2-3; D call uncertain. CDR3 length equals 15 residues. Trimming cost V 6 bases and J 0 bases, with 13 bases left between them. Germline V gene sequence: CDR1 MNHEY, CDR2 SVGAGI. DNA for the CDR3: TGTGCCAGCAGCCCCAAGGTCGCTAGCACAGATACGCAGTATTTT. This codes for CASSPKVASTDTQYF.

The CDR3 spells CASSYSLGGVKDTQYF. CDR3 sequence (DNA): TGTGCCAGCAGTTACTCTTTGGGGGGAGTGAAAGATACGCAGTATTTT. The chain couples TRBV6-5 to TRBJ2-3, with a weak D call TRBD2 (6 bases). Germline CDR1 is MNHEY and CDR2 is SVGAGI. V was pared by 0 bases and J by 5 bases, with 15 bases between. This CDR3 is 16 amino acids long.

The V and J genes are TRBV7-3 and TRBJ2-1; 10 nucleotides agree with TRBD2. The V segment lost 3 bases and the J segment 4 bases; nucleotides outside the gene matches: 9. The CDR3 spans 17 residues. CDR1 is SGHTA and CDR2 is FQGTGA in the germline V gene. The DNA of the CDR3 is TGTGCCAGCAGCTTCCTGCCTAGCGGGAGTGGTTACAATGAGCAGTTCTTC. It yields the protein CASSFLPSGSGYNEQFF.

The count of this clone is one. This chain joins TRBV28 and TRBJ1-1; TRBD1 aligns across 10 bases. This CDR3 is built from 15 residues. V was clipped by 6 bases and J by 9 bases; unmatched bases: 13. Per germline, CDR1 MDHEN and CDR2 SYDVKM. The CDR3 spells CASRPGTGDRYQAFF. CDR3 coding DNA: TGTGCCAGCAGACCCGGGACAGGGGATCGATACCAAGCTTTCTTT. The full variable domain, rest sourced from reference TRBV28 and TRBJ1-1, is DVKVTQSSRYLVKRTGEKVFLECVQDMDHENMFWYRQDPGLGLRLIYFSYDVKMKEKGDIPEGYSVSREKKERFSLILESASTNQTSMYLCASRPGTGDRYQAFFGQGTRLTVV.

The chain is built from TRBV24-1 and TRBJ2-1, with 8 bases matching TRBD2. J was trimmed by 9 bases and V by 5 bases; bases with no gene match: 5. Germline lookup yields CDR1 KGHDR and CDR2 SFDVKD. This CDR3 comprises 13 residues. This CDR3 is CATSAGGPGEQFF. For the CDR3, the DNA is TGTGCCACCAGTGCGGGAGGGCCAGGTGAGCAGTTCTTC.

The chain combines TRBV11-2 with TRBJ2-7; maybe TRBD2 (6 bases). The V and J ends lost 7 bases and 6 bases respectively, with 16 bases between them. CDR3 length: 13 amino acids. Germline V gene lookup returns CDR1 SGHAT and CDR2 FQNNGV. The CDR3 sequence: CASTRDSMGEQYF. The CDR3 region has the DNA TGTGCCAGCACCCGGGACTCAATGGGCGAGCAGTACTTC.

This sequence joins TRBV19 and TRBJ1-1, with 9 bases lining up with TRBD1. The CDR3 is made up of 15 amino acids. Trimming removed 3 bases from V and 4 bases from J; junction bases left unmatched: 6. Germline V gene lookup returns CDR1 LNHDA and CDR2 SQIVND (reference sequence). CDR3 region: CASSMGQGRSTEAFF. As DNA, the CDR3 is TGTGCCAGTAGTATGGGACAGGGTAGAAGCACTGAAGCTTTCTTT. Supplemented by reference TRBV19 and TRBJ1-1, the full variable domain reads DGGITQSPKYLFRKEGQNVTLSCEQNLNHDAMYWYRQDPGQGLRLIYYSQIVNDFQKGDIAEGYSVSREKKESFPLTVTSAQKNPTAFYLCASSMGQGRSTEAFFGQGTRLTVV.

A single count supports this clone. The V and J genes are TRBV28 and TRBJ2-3; the D gene is possibly TRBD1 (5 bases). Per the germline V gene, CDR1 is MDHEN and CDR2 is SYDVKM. The CDR3 runs 15 residues. Trimming pared 5 bases from V and 4 bases from J, leaving 16 bases between. The CDR3 protein is CASSISHSGSDTQYF. CDR3 nucleotides: TGTGCCAGCAGTATTTCACACTCAGGGTCAGATACGCAGTATTTT.

The chain couples TRBV5-6 to TRBJ2-7, with D perhaps assigned TRBD1 or TRBD2 (5 bases each). The V and J ends lost 3 bases and 7 bases respectively, with 20 bases between them. Germline V CDR1 and CDR2: SGHDT, YYEEEE. This CDR3 is 15 amino acids long. The chain's CDR3 is CASSSTQFRGEEQYF. The CDR3 region has the DNA TGTGCCAGCAGCTCCACTCAGTTCCGGGGCGAGGAGCAGTACTTC.

The chain is built from TRBV14 and TRBJ1-2; D possibly corresponds to TRBD1 (5 bases). The V end lost 3 bases, the J end lost 3 bases, and 11 bases lay between the germline ends. The CDR3 runs to 14 residues. Looked up from germline, CDR1 is SGHDN and CDR2 is FVKESK. The CDR3 loop is CASSQLGGYYGYTF. CDR3 DNA sequence: TGTGCCAGCAGCCAGCTGGGGGGTTACTATGGCTACACCTTC.

This chain joins TRBV24-1 and TRBJ2-3, with TRBD2 matching 12 bases. The J segment lost 4 bases and the V segment lost 2 bases, leaving 9 bases of the junction unmatched. CDR1 is KGHDR and CDR2 is SFDVKD in the germline V gene. The CDR3 runs to 18 residues. The chain's CDR3 is CATSDYGGTSGLPDTQYF. CDR3 DNA: TGTGCCACCAGTGATTATGGGGGGACTAGCGGGTTACCAGATACGCAGTATTTT.